This entry lists 20 T cell receptor beta chains sequenced from one sample in a study of blood T cells in healthy people across ages (dated by TCRdb to 2015 to 2017). The receptor library was made with 5' RACE. TCRdb shows the sequencer as Illumina HiSeq 2500. The second PCR ran for roughly 7 to 12 cycles and used a J-beta primer mix along with a sample-barcoded 5' primer. TCRdb reworked the public reads: Q25 trimming with fastp, MiXCR clone assembly, productive beta chains retained. Each entry is one CDR3 protein sequence, shown with its most common DNA and genes. The sample table shows more than 1 million distinct CDR3 sequences, and 45% are seen once. The ten largest clonotypes hold approximately 19% of the sample. Sequenced material: blood. The receptors stem from a woman between 55 and 75 years old in good health.

The chain combines TRBV20-1 with TRBJ2-7; 7 nucleotides agree with TRBD2. The CDR3 loop spans 17 amino acids. V shed 1 base and J 3 bases; nucleotides not matched to a gene: 15. Germline V CDR1 and CDR2: DFQATT, SNEGSKA (reference sequence). The CDR3 sequence: CSARAALAGARGYEQYF. In DNA form, the CDR3 reads TGCAGTGCTAGAGCCGCTCTGGCGGGAGCTAGGGGCTACGAGCAGTACTTC.

The chain links TRBV9 to TRBJ2-3; 7 bases are shared with TRBD2. V lost 4 bases, J lost 3 bases, and 11 bases stayed unmatched. CDR1 SGDLS and CDR2 YYNGEE come from the germline V gene. The length of the CDR3 is 16 residues. CDR3 loop: CASSPLTGRSTDTQYF. The CDR3 nucleotides read TGTGCCAGCAGCCCCCTTACCGGGAGGTCAACAGATACGCAGTATTTT.

This clonotype was picked up a small number of times. The chain couples TRBV9 to TRBJ2-7, with a possible D match to TRBD1 (6 bases). The CDR3 contains 17 residues. V was pared by 2 bases and J by 5 bases, with 23 bases between. Germline lookup yields CDR1 SGDLS and CDR2 YYNGEE. In DNA form, the CDR3 reads TGTGCCAGCAGCGTCGACCCCCGAGGCAGGGGTGACCACGAGCAGTACTTC. It yields the protein CASSVDPRGRGDHEQYF.

This clonotype was observed a few times. V usage is TRBV28 and J usage is TRBJ2-1, with D maybe TRBD2 (6 bases). Trimming shortened V by 1 base and J by 10 bases, and 11 bases separated the two germline ends. Germline V gives CDR1 MDHEN, CDR2 SYDVKM. The CDR3 extends over 13 amino acids. The CDR3 coding sequence is TGTGCCAGCAGTTTATTGGGGGGAGCGGAGCAGTTCTTC. Translating gives CASSLLGGAEQFF.

The chain couples TRBV25-1 to TRBJ1-2; no firm D call. The CDR3 consists of 14 residues. Trimming shortened V by 1 base and J by 9 bases, and 15 bases separated the two germline ends. Germline V gene sequence: CDR1 MGHDK, CDR2 SYGVNS. In DNA, the CDR3 is TGTGCCAGCAGTGAATCGGTCTCCGGCGGTAGCTACACCTTC. Translated: CASSESVSGGSYTF.

This clonotype was picked up a small number of times. In DNA, the CDR3 is TGTGCCAGCAGTTTAATCGGGGCAGGGGGGGCTAGGGAGCAGTACTTC. Its translation: CASSLIGAGGAREQYF. This chain links TRBV28 with TRBJ2-7; D may correspond to TRBD1 or TRBD2 (7 bases each). Deletions cut 2 bases from V and 7 bases from J, with 21 bases between. Germline loops: CDR1 MDHEN, CDR2 SYDVKM. This CDR3 region has 16 residues.

The chain is built from TRBV28 and TRBJ2-7, with D unclear. Germline V gene sequence: CDR1 MDHEN, CDR2 SYDVKM. V dropped 2 bases and J dropped 2 bases, with 19 bases sitting between them. There are 17 residues in the CDR3. CDR3 sequence reads: CASSLLPVRIYPYEQYF. The CDR3 DNA is TGTGCCAGCAGTTTACTACCCGTCCGGATATATCCCTACGAGCAGTACTTC.

The J gene is TRBJ1-1, the V gene TRBV20-1; D ambiguous. The CDR3 length is 12 residues. Germline V CDR1 and CDR2: DFQATT, SNEGSKA (reference sequence). V was cut by 6 bases and J by 0 bases, with 8 bases left in between. The chain's CDR3 is CSAQALNTEAFF. Written as DNA, the CDR3 is TGCAGTGCGCAAGCCCTGAACACTGAAGCTTTCTTT.

This clonotype appeared a few times. The V gene is TRBV20-1, the J gene TRBJ2-5; 11 bases match TRBD2. V was clipped by 3 bases and J by 3 bases; unmatched bases: 6. This CDR3 region has 15 residues. The V gene's germline CDR1 is DFQATT and CDR2 SNEGSKA (reference sequence). The DNA of the CDR3 is TGCAGTGCTAGTCAACTAGCGGGAGCGGAAGAGACCCAGTACTTC. Its protein product is CSASQLAGAEETQYF.

The V gene is TRBV27, the J gene TRBJ1-2; 10 positions agree with TRBD1. The CDR3 covers 15 residues. CDR1 is MNHEY, CDR2 SMNVEV, per germline (reference sequence). With 5 bases clipped from V and 7 bases from J, the junction kept 10 bases outside the gene matches. CDR3 region: CASSRGDRGRGGYTF. The CDR3 DNA reads as TGTGCCAGCAGTAGAGGGGACAGGGGTAGGGGTGGCTACACCTTC.

The sample holds a few counts of this clonotype. The genes are TRBV5-6 and TRBJ2-1; D could derive from TRBD1 or TRBD2 (5 bases each). CDR1 and CDR2 from the germline V gene are SGHDT and YYEEEE. Trimming cost V 4 bases and J 1 base, with 18 bases left between them. This CDR3 contains 17 residues. The chain's CDR3 is CASSPPWGSPSYNEQFF. The CDR3 region has the DNA TGTGCCAGCAGCCCACCCTGGGGGAGCCCTTCCTACAATGAGCAGTTCTTC.

The CDR3 DNA follows: TGTGCCAGCTCACCACTAAAAGAGACCGGGGAGCTGTTTTTT. Its translation is CASSPLKETGELFF. This chain joins TRBV18 and TRBJ2-2; unclear D gene. Germline lookup yields CDR1 KGHSH and CDR2 LQKENI. Between the trimmed V and J ends, which lost 1 base and 5 bases, there was a span of 8 bases. The CDR3 runs 14 residues.

The rearrangement uses TRBV7-2 and TRBJ2-5; TRBD2 matches at 10 bases. The tail of the sequence fits TRBJ2-7 better, so the J call may be wrong. Per germline, CDR1 SGHTA and CDR2 FQGNSA. The CDR3 loop spans 17 amino acids. The CDR3 region is CASSLTTSGAYLYEQYF. The DNA for the CDR3 is TGTGCCAGCAGCCTCACCACTAGCGGGGCATACCTCTACGAGCAGTACTTC.

This chain joins TRBV28 and TRBJ2-7; TRBD2 matches at 7 bases. The germline gives CDR1 MDHEN, CDR2 SYDVKM. Unmatched junction bases numbered 13, after V lost 5 bases and J lost 0 bases. The CDR3 is 17 amino acids. CDR3 sequence reads: CASSLPGLAGFSYEQYF. The CDR3 DNA is TGTGCCAGCAGTCTCCCGGGCTTAGCGGGTTTCTCCTACGAGCAGTACTTC.

This clonotype was observed a handful of times. The gene calls are TRBV10-3 and TRBJ1-6, with D hard to call. Germline assignment: CDR1 ENHRY and CDR2 SYGVKD. V dropped 0 bases and J dropped 9 bases, with 15 bases sitting between them. The CDR3 runs 16 residues. The CDR3 sequence: CAISESISPMGSPLHF. The CDR3 coding sequence is TGTGCCATCAGTGAGTCGATCAGTCCGATGGGTTCACCCCTCCACTTT.

This clonotype was counted a few times. V and J are TRBV9 and TRBJ2-5; 8 positions match TRBD1. Germline lookup yields CDR1 SGDLS and CDR2 YYNGEE. This CDR3 region has 18 residues. V gave up 2 bases and J gave up 2 bases; unmatched junction bases: 14. This chain's CDR3 is CASSVNPEDREPQETQYF. The CDR3 DNA reads as TGTGCCAGCAGCGTGAACCCCGAGGACAGGGAGCCTCAAGAGACCCAGTACTTC. Full variable domain (missing parts from reference TRBV9 and TRBJ2-5): DSGVTQTPKHLITATGQRVTLRCSPRSGDLSVYWYQQSLDQGLQFLIQYYNGEERAKGNILERFSAQQFPDLHSELNLSSLELGDSALYFCASSVNPEDREPQETQYFGPGTRLLVL.

There are a few counts of this clonotype. V usage is TRBV9 and J usage is TRBJ2-1, with 9 positions matching TRBD2. V lost 3 bases and J lost 2; bases outside the gene matches: 3. Looked up from germline, CDR1 is SGDLS and CDR2 is YYNGEE. This CDR3 is 15 amino acids long. CDR3 in DNA: TGTGCCAGCAGCGCTAGCGGGGTCCCCTACAATGAGCAGTTCTTC. It specifies CASSASGVPYNEQFF.

This clonotype was counted between two and nine times. The junction departs from germline at one end; a sequencing error may be responsible. The V call is TRBV20-1, the J call TRBJ1-4; D might be TRBD1 (5 bases). The CDR3 loop spans 13 amino acids. Germline V CDR1 and CDR2: DFQATT, SNEGSKA (reference sequence). CDR3 sequence (DNA): TGCAGTGCCAGAGGGGTCCTGGATGAAAAACTGTTTTTT. Amino acid sequence: CSARGVLDEKLFF.

This clonotype was counted once. The chain carries TRBV7-8 and TRBJ1-1; D is unresolved. The germline V gene has CDR1 SGHVS and CDR2 FQNEAQ. V lost 5 bases and J lost 0, with 7 bases in between. The CDR3 has 13 amino acids. CDR3 nucleotides: TGTGCCAGCAGCGCGAATATGAACACTGAAGCTTTCTTT. It codes for CASSANMNTEAFF. The variable domain in full, with the rest retrieved from reference TRBV7-8 and TRBJ1-1, is GAGVSQSPRYKVAKRGQDVALRCDPISGHVSLFWYQQALGQGPEFLTYFQNEAQLDKSGLPSDRFFAERPEGSVSTLKIQRTQQEDSAVYLCASSANMNTEAFFGQGTRLTVV.

A word on this clonotype: Just one base apart from a much larger clone, this may be a read error. V and J are TRBV13 and TRBJ2-3; 7 bases fit TRBD2. Germline CDR1 PRHDT, CDR2 FYEKMQ (reference sequence). The CDR3 extends over 18 amino acids. For the CDR3, the DNA is TGTGTCAGCAGCTTAGGTGGAGTGGCGGGAGTGCCCACAGATACGCAGTATTTT. Amino acids: CVSSLGGVAGVPTDTQYF.